The 21 T cell receptor beta chains below were found in one sample sequenced in a study of T cell clones after liver transplantation. Libraries were prepared by immunoSEQ multiplex PCR; TCRdb keeps only in-frame clonotypes and omits some of them. The repertoire has around 110,000 clones, just over 90% of them found once; the top ten carry approximately 0.88%. The sequencing used CD4+ T cells from blood, collected 12 months after liver transplant. Receptors originate from a human patient who received a liver transplant. Certain T cells may be donor cells from the graft.

The chain has TRBV19 and TRBJ2-1; D not certain. This CDR3 comprises 13 residues. Germline V gene data show CDR1 as LNHDA and CDR2 as SQIVND (reference sequence). V gave up 5 bases and J gave up 0 bases, with 5 bases separating them. The CDR3 coding sequence is TGTGCCAGTAGTTTCAGCTCCTACAATGAGCAGTTCTTC. Amino acids: CASSFSSYNEQFF.

V gene TRBV5-1 combines with J gene TRBJ2-7, with D tentatively TRBD2 (6 bases). V was pared by 0 bases and J by 6 bases, with 13 bases between. The germline V gene has CDR1 SGHRS and CDR2 YFSETQ. The CDR3 runs to 14 residues. The CDR3 sequence: CASSLATSLGEQYF. The CDR3 DNA is TGCGCCAGCAGCTTGGCCACTAGCTTGGGCGAGCAGTACTTC.

V is TRBV5-4 and J is TRBJ2-5, with 13 bases aligning to TRBD2. J gave up 4 bases and V 1 base, and 1 base lay outside the gene matches. There are 15 residues in the CDR3. Germline CDR1 SGHNT, CDR2 YYREEE (reference sequence). The CDR3 sequence: CASSLRLAGGETQYF. The CDR3 region has the DNA TGTGCCAGCAGCTTGAGACTAGCGGGAGGAGAGACCCAGTACTTC.

The rearrangement uses TRBV4-3 and TRBJ2-1, with D hard to call. The CDR3 consists of 16 residues. With 4 bases removed from V and 9 bases from J, the gap between germline ends came to 22 bases. CDR1 is LGHNA and CDR2 is YSLEER in the germline V gene. For the CDR3, the DNA is TGCGCCAGCAGCCTCGAGTGGGCTAGTCCCCTGGGTGAGCAGTTCTTC. This translates into CASSLEWASPLGEQFF.

In its sample, this clone was seen once. This chain joins TRBV30 and TRBJ2-7; 7 bases fit TRBD2. The CDR3 totals 14 residues. Trimming took 0 bases from V and 2 from J; bases not matched to a gene: 4. Germline-derived CDR1 and CDR2 are GTSNPN and SVGIG (reference sequence). The CDR3 coding sequence is TGTGCCTGGAGTGTAATAGGGAGGGCCTACGAGCAGTACTTC. Its protein is CAWSVIGRAYEQYF.

This clone occurred once. The CDR3 coding sequence is TGCGCCAGCAGCTTGGGCTTTGGTGGTGGCGGTCGCCGGTACTACAATGAGCAGTTCTTC. Its protein product is CASSLGFGGGGRRYYNEQFF. The V gene is TRBV5-1, the J gene TRBJ2-1; D is uncertain. Germline V gives CDR1 SGHRS, CDR2 YFSETQ. The V end lost 0 bases, the J end lost 3 bases, and 25 bases lay between the germline ends. This CDR3 comprises 20 residues.

This chain links TRBV2 with TRBJ2-3; 7 bases are shared with TRBD2. Trimming removed 5 bases from V and 1 base from J; junction bases left unmatched: 3. CDR1 and CDR2 (germline): SNHLY, FYNNEI. There are 14 residues in the CDR3. This CDR3 is CASSLSGGTDTQYF. CDR3 sequence (DNA): TGTGCCAGCAGTCTAAGCGGGGGCACAGATACGCAGTATTTT.

The CDR3 sequence is CASSLLARTYNEQFF. The CDR3 bases are TGTGCCAGCAGCTTACTAGCGAGAACGTACAATGAGCAGTTCTTC. The chain uses TRBV5-6 and TRBJ2-1; 7 nucleotides align to TRBD2. Germline CDR1 SGHDT, CDR2 YYEEEE. Trimming removed 2 bases from V and 4 bases from J; junction bases left unmatched: 6. The CDR3 runs 15 residues.

The chain joins TRBV12-5 to TRBJ1-1, with D hard to call. The CDR3 covers 12 residues. The germline V gene encodes CDR1 LGHNT and CDR2 FRNRAP. Trimming shortened V by 7 bases and J by 2 bases, and 8 bases separated the two germline ends. For the CDR3, the DNA is TGTGCTAGTGTCCTCCAAAACACTGAAGCTTTCTTT. It specifies CASVLQNTEAFF.

This clone was recorded only once. The V call is TRBV5-4, the J call TRBJ2-5, with D perhaps being TRBD1 or TRBD2 (5 bases each). The CDR3 is 14 residues long. V was cut by 1 base and J by 5 bases, with 12 bases left in between. Germline CDR1 SGHNT, CDR2 YYREEE (reference sequence). Here the CDR3 reads CASSLTGRSETQYF. CDR3 nucleotides: TGTGCCAGCAGCTTGACGGGGCGCAGTGAGACCCAGTACTTC.

This clone has more than one count but fewer than ten. The chain is built from TRBV19 and TRBJ1-1; 7 nucleotides match TRBD1. With V trimmed by 5 bases and J by 0 bases, 12 bases remained unmatched. CDR1 and CDR2 from the germline V gene are LNHDA and SQIVND (reference sequence). CDR3 length: 17 amino acids. CDR3 amino acids: CASSPNTGTELNTEAFF. The CDR3 nucleotides are TGTGCCAGTAGTCCGAATACCGGGACAGAATTGAACACTGAAGCTTTCTTT.

V usage is TRBV21-1 and J usage is TRBJ2-7; TRBD1 is taken as the D call from the table, unchecked against the DNA. TRBV21-1 represents a pseudogene. This CDR3 region has 13 residues. CDR3 sequence: CASRTGDSYEQYF. The CDR3 DNA is TGTGCCAGCAGAACTGGGGACAGCTACGAGCAGTACTTC.

This rearrangement joins TRBV7-6 to TRBJ1-2, with 9 nucleotides matching TRBD1. Trimming removed 5 bases from V and 7 bases from J; junction bases left unmatched: 5. The germline CDR1 and CDR2 sequences are SGHVS and FNYEAQ. The CDR3 loop spans 13 amino acids. In nucleotides, the CDR3 is TGTGCCAGCAGCCCGGGACAGGGCGGTGGCTACACCTTC. Residues: CASSPGQGGGYTF.

The chain recombines TRBV6-1 with TRBJ2-7, with TRBD2 matching over 7 bases. CDR1 and CDR2 (germline): MNHNS, SASEGT. Unmatched junction bases numbered 3, after V lost 1 base and J lost 0 bases. The CDR3 is 15 residues long. As DNA, the CDR3 is TGTGCCAGCAGTGAAGTGGCTAGCGGCTCCTACGAGCAGTACTTC. This translates into CASSEVASGSYEQYF.

This chain connects TRBV7-6 to TRBJ2-7; 7 nucleotides agree with TRBD1. V was pared by 3 bases and J by 6 bases, with 8 bases of the junction left unmatched. CDR3 length: 14 residues. Per germline, CDR1 SGHVS and CDR2 FNYEAQ. The CDR3 region has the DNA TGTGCCAGCAGCTTGGGACAGCTAAGGGGCGAGCAGTACTTC. This encodes CASSLGQLRGEQYF.

The V gene is TRBV20-1, the J gene TRBJ2-7; D possibly matches TRBD1 or TRBD2 (5 bases each). Germline-derived CDR1 and CDR2 are DFQATT and SNEGSKA (reference sequence). Trimming pared 4 bases from V and 7 bases from J, leaving 11 bases between. The CDR3 is 11 amino acids. CDR3 DNA: TGCAGTGCTATGCCGGGACGTGAGCAGTACTTC. Its protein is CSAMPGREQYF.

The chain uses TRBV30 and TRBJ2-1, with D hard to call. Germline-derived CDR1 and CDR2 are GTSNPN and SVGIG (reference sequence). V gave up 0 bases and J gave up 13 bases, with 10 bases separating them. The CDR3 has 11 amino acids. CDR3 protein: CAWSVGQRQFF. The DNA for the CDR3 is TGTGCCTGGAGTGTTGGCCAGAGACAGTTCTTC.

This rearrangement joins TRBV5-1 to TRBJ2-1, with TRBD1 identical over 8 bases. The CDR3 covers 15 residues. Germline values: CDR1 SGHRS, CDR2 YFSETQ. The V gene end was trimmed by 1 base and the J gene end by 3 bases; junction bases not matched to a gene: 3. The CDR3 DNA is TGCGCCAGCAGCTTGTCAGGGGGCGACTACAATGAGCAGTTCTTC. Translating gives CASSLSGGDYNEQFF.

This clone was counted once. This sequence joins TRBV11-3 and TRBJ2-2; either TRBD1 or TRBD2 may supply D (5 bases each). Germline CDR1 reads SGHNT; CDR2 reads YENEEA. The ends were cut back, 1 base at V and 7 bases at J, with 13 bases in the middle. This CDR3 is 15 amino acids long. The DNA of the CDR3 is TGTGCCAGCAGCTTAGGAGGGACCTTCGGCGGGGAGCTGTTTTTT. Encoded protein: CASSLGGTFGGELFF.

V and J are TRBV7-2 and TRBJ2-7; D tentatively reads TRBD1 or TRBD2 (5 bases each). The germline V gene encodes CDR1 SGHTA and CDR2 FQGNSA. Trimming shortened V by 4 bases and J by 4 bases, and 17 bases separated the two germline ends. This CDR3 is 15 amino acids long. The CDR3 sequence: CASSSQRGPRYEQYF. The CDR3 nucleotides read TGTGCCAGCAGCTCTCAACGGGGACCTAGGTACGAGCAGTACTTC.

The J gene is TRBJ2-1, the V gene TRBV28, with 13 nucleotides matching TRBD2. The CDR3 is made up of 16 amino acids. Losses at the gene ends were 7 bases for V and 5 bases for J; bases not matched to a gene: 8. Germline V gene data show CDR1 as MDHEN and CDR2 as SYDVKM. The CDR3 DNA reads TGTGCCAGCATCCACCAGGGACTAGCGGGGAACAATGAGCAGTTCTTC. It codes for CASIHQGLAGNNEQFF. The entire variable domain, with the rest obtained from reference TRBV28 and TRBJ2-1, is as follows: DVKVTQSSRYLVKRTGEKVFLECVQDMDHENMFWYRQDPGLGLRLIYFSYDVKMKEKGDIPEGYSVSREKKERFSLILESASTNQTSMYLCASIHQGLAGNNEQFFGPGTRLTVL.